The 27 T cell receptor beta chains below were found in one sample sequenced in a study of blood T cells in healthy people across ages. For the second PCR, which ran for about 7 to 11 cycles, a sample-barcoded 5' primer and a J-beta primer mix were used. MiXCR, run by TCRdb on the 5' RACE reads, gives a single entry per CDR3 protein. The sample has hundreds of thousands of distinct CDR3 sequences, about 54% seen once. Input material: blood. These receptors all stem from a man aged 60 to 75 in good health.

This clonotype was counted a few times. This rearrangement joins TRBV7-2 to TRBJ2-5, with 11 bases aligning to TRBD2. Per the germline V gene, CDR1 is SGHTA and CDR2 is FQGNSA. J was trimmed by 5 bases and V by 4 bases; bases with no gene match: 6. The CDR3 is 15 residues long. The chain's CDR3 is CASSSVAGGMETQYF. CDR3 DNA sequence: TGTGCCAGCAGCTCCGTAGCGGGGGGGATGGAGACCCAGTACTTC.

The chain uses TRBV21-1 and TRBJ2-3. TRBV21-1 constitutes a pseudogene. The CDR3 covers 11 residues. The CDR3 DNA reads TGTGCCAGCAGCAAAATCAGTACGCAGTATTTT. Protein sequence: CASSKISTQYF.

The V gene is TRBV20-1, the J gene TRBJ2-1, with 8 bases identical to TRBD1. V shed 5 bases, J shed 4 bases, and the junction held 7 bases outside the gene matches. Germline V gene data show CDR1 as DFQATT and CDR2 as SNEGSKA (reference sequence). This CDR3 comprises 14 residues. CDR3 amino acids: CSAGDRGIYNEQFF. The DNA for the CDR3 is TGCAGTGCTGGCGACAGGGGTATTTACAATGAGCAGTTCTTC.

The chain has TRBV10-3 and TRBJ2-3; 11 nucleotides align to TRBD2. V trimming: 5 bases; J trimming: 2 bases; junction bases outside the gene matches: 9. This CDR3 has 17 amino acids. CDR1 ENHRY and CDR2 SYGVKD come from the germline V gene. The CDR3 sequence: CAISLSSGGTSTDTQYF. CDR3 sequence (DNA): TGTGCCATCAGTCTTTCTAGCGGGGGGACATCCACAGATACGCAGTATTTT.

This clonotype was counted many times. The rearrangement uses TRBV20-1 and TRBJ2-1, with 12 positions matching TRBD2. Germline V gives CDR1 DFQATT, CDR2 SNEGSKA (reference sequence). The trim removed 5 bases at V and 8 bases at J, leaving 7 bases unmatched. This CDR3 has 14 amino acids. The CDR3 bases are TGCAGTGCTCCTCTAGCGGGGGGGCCGGATGAGCAGTTCTTC. Its protein product is CSAPLAGGPDEQFF.

This clonotype was recorded once. The V and J genes are TRBV15 and TRBJ2-1; no clear D gene. Germline loops: CDR1 LNHNV, CDR2 YYDKDF (reference sequence). Trimming stripped 2 bases from V and 6 bases from J, with 8 bases between. CDR3 length: 13 residues. The CDR3 bases are TGTGCCACCAGCAGACTCCGGGTCAATGAGCAGTTCTTC. Translation gives CATSRLRVNEQFF.

J is TRBJ1-2 and V is TRBV15, with D perhaps TRBD1 (6 bases). The CDR3 length is 18 residues. The V and J ends lost 1 base and 5 bases respectively, with 23 bases between them. Germline V gene data show CDR1 as LNHNV and CDR2 as YYDKDF (reference sequence). This CDR3 reads CATSRGVGVGGAFYGYTF. CDR3 sequence (DNA): TGTGCCACCAGCAGAGGTGTTGGCGTGGGGGGCGCGTTTTATGGCTACACCTTC.

This clonotype was seen more than once but under ten times. The chain uses TRBV14 and TRBJ2-1; TRBD1 aligns across 11 bases. The J segment lost 15 bases and the V segment lost 2 bases, leaving 15 bases of the junction unmatched. This CDR3 contains 16 residues. Germline CDR1 is SGHDN and CDR2 is FVKESK. The CDR3: CASSQSGQGAKSDLFF. CDR3 sequence (DNA): TGTGCCAGCAGCCAATCTGGACAGGGGGCAAAATCGGATCTGTTCTTC.

This clonotype was detected a few times. The chain joins TRBV5-5 to TRBJ2-7; 12 bases map to TRBD2. The germline V gene encodes CDR1 SGHKS and CDR2 YYEKEE (reference sequence). V lost 0 bases and J lost 4; bases outside the gene matches: 2. This CDR3 spans 15 amino acids. The CDR3 DNA sequence: TGTGCCAGCAGCTTGGGGACTAGCGGGATATACGAGCAGTACTTC. The encoded protein is CASSLGTSGIYEQYF.

This clonotype was seen only once. V usage is TRBV29-1 and J usage is TRBJ2-2; 10 positions match TRBD2. The germline CDR1 and CDR2 sequences are SQVTM and ANQGSEA. Trimming cost V 5 bases and J 1 base; bases outside gene matches: 4. The CDR3 totals 15 residues. In DNA form, the CDR3 reads TGCAGCGTTCAAGCGGGGGGGCAGAACACCGGGGAGCTGTTTTTT. Translating gives CSVQAGGQNTGELFF.

The rearrangement joins TRBV9 to TRBJ1-5; D unresolved. The CDR3 contains 15 residues. Germline V CDR1 and CDR2: SGDLS, YYNGEE. With 0 bases removed from V and 6 bases from J, the gap between germline ends came to 13 bases. As DNA, the CDR3 is TGTGCCAGCAGCGTAGAGGAGGGAGCGGGTCAGCCCCAGCATTTT. It specifies CASSVEEGAGQPQHF.

The rearrangement uses TRBV4-2 and TRBJ2-1; 8 nucleotides match TRBD2. CDR3 length equals 17 residues. The V segment lost 0 bases and the J segment 1 base; nucleotides outside the gene matches: 5. Germline V CDR1 and CDR2: LGHNA, YNFKEQ. CDR3: CASSQDAAGASYNEQFF. The DNA for the CDR3 is TGTGCCAGCAGCCAAGATGCAGCGGGGGCTTCCTACAATGAGCAGTTCTTC.

The chain combines TRBV12-5 with TRBJ1-1, with a possible D match to TRBD1 (5 bases). Trimming took off 7 bases at V and 3 bases at J, with 9 bases between the two ends. CDR1 and CDR2 from the germline V gene are LGHNT and FRNRAP. The CDR3 runs 12 residues. In DNA, the CDR3 is TGTGCTAGTGAGCGGGGCTACACTGAAGCTTTCTTT. Its protein is CASERGYTEAFF.

The CDR3 loop reads CASSRLNEKLFF. DNA of the CDR3: TGTGCCAGCAGCCGACTTAATGAAAAACTGTTTTTT. The chain links TRBV7-8 to TRBJ1-4; D call uncertain. V lost 5 bases and J lost 4, with 5 bases in between. CDR3 length equals 12 residues. Germline CDR1 SGHVS, CDR2 FQNEAQ.

As DNA, the CDR3 is TGCGCCAGCAGCCAAGATCAGGGACAGCTCCTCCACTATGGCTACACCTTC. It translates to CASSQDQGQLLHYGYTF. This chain links TRBV4-1 with TRBJ1-2; TRBD1 aligns across 7 bases. The CDR3 is 17 residues long. Germline-derived CDR1 and CDR2 are MGHRA and YSYEKL. Losses at the gene ends were 0 bases for V and 3 bases for J; bases not matched to a gene: 10.

As concerns this clonotype: At one end, the junction sequence differs from germline, possibly due to a read error. The J gene is TRBJ1-2, the V gene TRBV29-1; TRBD1 matches at 8 bases. The CDR3 runs to 11 residues. The germline V gene has CDR1 SQVTM and CDR2 ANQGSEA. This CDR3 reads CSVESGGGYTF. As DNA, the CDR3 is TGCAGTGTTGAGTCAGGGGGCGGCTACACCTTC.

This clonotype has a handful of counts. The rearrangement links TRBV18 to TRBJ2-5; D may be TRBD2 (5 bases). Matching the DNA end better, TRBJ2-7 makes the J call doubtful. Germline assignment: CDR1 KGHSH and CDR2 LQKENI. The CDR3 is 13 amino acids. The CDR3 loop reads CASSPPLEGEQYF. The CDR3 nucleotides read TGTGCCAGCTCGCCCCCGCTCGAGGGCGAGCAGTACTTC.

This clonotype occurred a few times. The J gene is TRBJ1-6, the V gene TRBV11-1; D may be TRBD1 (6 bases). Germline CDR1 is SGHAT and CDR2 is FQDESV (reference sequence). The CDR3 is 16 residues long. Trimming took off 4 bases at V and 7 bases at J, with 17 bases between the two ends. The CDR3 nucleotides are TGTGCCAGCAGCTACGGACAGCCCGGGGTGAATTCACCCCTCCACTTT. This gives the protein CASSYGQPGVNSPLHF.

This chain uses TRBV5-1 with TRBJ2-1, with TRBD1 as a possible D gene (5 bases). Germline CDR1 reads SGHRS; CDR2 reads YFSETQ. The CDR3 extends over 15 amino acids. V was pared by 5 bases and J by 2 bases, with 14 bases between. The CDR3 bases are TGCGCCAGCAGTTATGGACAAGCAACCTACAATGAGCAGTTCTTC. Encoded protein: CASSYGQATYNEQFF.

The chain links TRBV20-1 to TRBJ2-1, with TRBD1 matching 10 bases. CDR1 and CDR2 (germline): DFQATT, SNEGSKA (reference sequence). The CDR3 covers 14 residues. The junction had 9 bases not matched to a gene; V was cut back by 8 bases and J by 5 bases. CDR3 sequence (DNA): TGCAGTACTATAAGCGGGACAGGGGACAATGAGCAGTTCTTC. This sequence encodes CSTISGTGDNEQFF.

The V and J genes are TRBV10-1 and TRBJ1-5; possible D gene TRBD1, 5 bases. The germline V gene has CDR1 WNHNN and CDR2 SYGVQD (reference sequence). The CDR3 contains 17 residues. The ends were cut back, 2 bases at V and 4 bases at J, with 18 bases in the middle. The CDR3 DNA reads TGCGCCAGCAGTGAGGTAGAGGTGGGGGAATATAATCAGCCCCAGCATTTT. Translating gives CASSEVEVGEYNQPQHF.

The genes are TRBV20-1 and TRBJ2-2; 8 bases agree with TRBD1. Germline V gene sequence: CDR1 DFQATT, CDR2 SNEGSKA (reference sequence). The CDR3 is made up of 12 amino acids. V trimming: 5 bases; J trimming: 6 bases; junction bases outside the gene matches: 2. Here the CDR3 DNA reads TGCAGTGCTGGACAGGGTCCCGGGGAGCTGTTTTTT. Residues: CSAGQGPGELFF.

The chain combines TRBV7-2 with TRBJ2-3; 7 nucleotides agree with TRBD1. The CDR3 runs 16 residues. Germline V gene data show CDR1 as SGHTA and CDR2 as FQGNSA. V gave up 6 bases and J gave up 0 bases; unmatched junction bases: 9. DNA of the CDR3: TGTGCCAGCAGTCGGGCGGCAGGGGGTAGCACAGATACGCAGTATTTT. The encoded protein is CASSRAAGGSTDTQYF.

This chain joins TRBV6-2 or TRBV6-3 and TRBJ1-2, with 7 bases that match TRBD1. CDR1 and CDR2 from the germline V gene are MNHEY and SVGEGT. This CDR3 has 11 residues. With V trimmed by 5 bases and J by 8 bases, 2 bases remained unmatched. The CDR3 region is CASSKGQGYTF. CDR3 sequence (DNA): TGTGCCAGCAGTAAGGGACAGGGCTACACCTTC.

This chain uses TRBV29-1 with TRBJ1-1, with TRBD1 matching over 8 bases. Per the germline V gene, CDR1 is SQVTM and CDR2 is ANQGSEA. The V segment lost 6 bases and the J segment 0 bases; nucleotides outside the gene matches: 9. The CDR3 is made up of 15 amino acids. CDR3 amino acids: CSVQGVSAMNTEAFF. In nucleotides, the CDR3 is TGCAGCGTACAGGGGGTGAGCGCAATGAACACTGAAGCTTTCTTT.

The chain links TRBV5-1 to TRBJ2-2; D possibly corresponds to TRBD2 (7 bases). From germline, CDR1 is SGHRS and CDR2 YFSETQ. The V gene lost 1 base and the J gene lost 0 bases, with 13 bases spanning the gap. The CDR3 loop spans 17 amino acids. For the CDR3, the DNA is TGCGCCAGCAGCTTGTTGGGCGGGGGCTCGAACACCGGGGAGCTGTTTTTT. Translating gives CASSLLGGGSNTGELFF.

As concerns this clonotype: Just one base apart from a much larger clone, this may be a read error. The chain joins TRBV27 to TRBJ1-5, with D perhaps matching TRBD1 (5 bases). The V end lost 6 bases, the J end lost 2 bases, and 11 bases lay between the germline ends. CDR3 length equals 14 residues. The germline V gene has CDR1 MNHEY and CDR2 SMNVEV (reference sequence). This chain's CDR3 is CASSLQAGNQPQHF. The DNA of the CDR3 is TGTGCCAGCAGCCTACAGGCGGGCAATCAGCCCCAGCATTTT.